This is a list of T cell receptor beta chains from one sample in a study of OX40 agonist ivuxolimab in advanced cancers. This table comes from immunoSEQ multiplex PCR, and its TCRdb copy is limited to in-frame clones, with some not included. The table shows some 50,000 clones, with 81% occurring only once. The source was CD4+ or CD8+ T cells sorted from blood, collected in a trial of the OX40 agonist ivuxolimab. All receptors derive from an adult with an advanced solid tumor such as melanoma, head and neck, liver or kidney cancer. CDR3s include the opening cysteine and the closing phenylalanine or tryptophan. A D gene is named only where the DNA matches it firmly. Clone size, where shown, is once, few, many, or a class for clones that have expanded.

CDR3nt: TGTGCCAGCAGCTCCCCGGGGGCCAACGTCCTGACTTTC
CDR3aa: CASSSPGANVLTF
d_gene: .
j_gene: TRBJ2-6
abundance: .
v_gene: TRBV11-2

CDR3nt: TGTGCCAGCAGTTCCAGGACTAGTAGGAGCATTATGGAGTACTTC
CDR3aa: CASSSRTSRSIMEYF
d_gene: TRBD2
j_gene: TRBJ2-7
abundance: .
v_gene: TRBV27

CDR3nt: TGCGCCAGCAGCCAGGGGCCGGGTAGCGGGAGTTACAATGAGCAGTTCTTC
CDR3aa: CASSQGPGSGSYNEQFF
d_gene: TRBD2
j_gene: TRBJ2-1
abundance: once
v_gene: TRBV4-3

CDR3nt: TGTGCCAGCAGCGTGGCCCCGGGCAATGAGCAGTTCTTC
CDR3aa: CASSVAPGNEQFF
d_gene: .
j_gene: TRBJ2-1
abundance: .
v_gene: TRBV9

CDR3nt: TGTGCCAGCAGCCGACGGGCAGTGGAGGATGGAATGGATGAGCAGTTCTTC
CDR3aa: CASSRRAVEDGMDEQFF
d_gene: .
j_gene: TRBJ2-1
abundance: .
v_gene: TRBV14

CDR3nt: TGTGCCAGCAGTAACATCGGGGGCCGGGATGGGGGGCCCCAGCATTTT
CDR3aa: CASSNIGGRDGGPQHF
d_gene: .
j_gene: TRBJ1-5
abundance: .
v_gene: TRBV27

CDR3nt: TGTGCCAGCAGTTTGAACAGGGACACTGAAGCTTTCTTT
CDR3aa: CASSLNRDTEAFF
d_gene: .
j_gene: TRBJ1-1
abundance: .
v_gene: TRBV27

CDR3nt: TGCGCCAGCAGCCAAGATCAGGGGGGCGCCTACAATGAGCAGTTCTTC
CDR3aa: CASSQDQGGAYNEQFF
d_gene: .
j_gene: TRBJ2-1
abundance: .
v_gene: TRBV4-3

CDR3nt: TGTGCCAGCAGCGTTTGGACAGGGGAGGTAGATACGCAGTATTTT
CDR3aa: CASSVWTGEVDTQYF
d_gene: TRBD1
j_gene: TRBJ2-3
abundance: .
v_gene: TRBV9

CDR3nt: TGTGCCAGCAGCGACCCCCCGGGACAGGGGGCGCATTGCAATCAGCCCCAGCATTTT
CDR3aa: CASSDPPGQGAHCNQPQHF
d_gene: TRBD1
j_gene: TRBJ1-5
abundance: .
v_gene: TRBV7-6

CDR3nt: TGTGCCAGCAGCTTAGAGGCGGGGCTGGACTATGGCTACACCTTC
CDR3aa: CASSLEAGLDYGYTF
d_gene: .
j_gene: TRBJ1-2
abundance: .
v_gene: TRBV13

CDR3nt: TGTGCCAGCAGCAACGGACTAGGGGCAGACGAGCAGTACTTC
CDR3aa: CASSNGLGADEQYF
d_gene: TRBD2
j_gene: TRBJ2-7
abundance: .
v_gene: TRBV5-4

CDR3nt: TGTGCCAGCAGCTTGGAGATCAATTCACCCCTCCACTTT
CDR3aa: CASSLEINSPLHF
d_gene: .
j_gene: TRBJ1-6
abundance: .
v_gene: TRBV7-7

CDR3nt: TGTGCCAGCACCCCCCGGACAGGTTACAATGAGCAGTTCTTC
CDR3aa: CASTPRTGYNEQFF
d_gene: TRBD1
j_gene: TRBJ2-1
abundance: .
v_gene: TRBV6-1

CDR3nt: TGTGCCAGCAGCCCAGCGACAGGGGCTGAGCAGTTCTTC
CDR3aa: CASSPATGAEQFF
d_gene: TRBD1
j_gene: TRBJ2-1
abundance: .
v_gene: TRBV9

CDR3nt: TGTGCCAGCAGCCTTTTGGGCGGGGGCTACAATGAGCAGTTCTTC
CDR3aa: CASSLLGGGYNEQFF
d_gene: TRBD2
j_gene: TRBJ2-1
abundance: once
v_gene: TRBV14

CDR3nt: TGTGCCAGCAGCTCCACCCTAGCGGATGAGCAGTTCTTC
CDR3aa: CASSSTLADEQFF
d_gene: TRBD2
j_gene: TRBJ2-1
abundance: few
v_gene: TRBV7-8

CDR3nt: TGTGCCAGCAGCTTAGCGAGCCAGGGGGGCTACACCTTC
CDR3aa: CASSLASQGGYTF
d_gene: .
j_gene: TRBJ1-2
abundance: .
v_gene: TRBV7-6

CDR3nt: TGCGCCAGCAGCATGACAGGGGCCCACTACGAGCAGTACTTC
CDR3aa: CASSMTGAHYEQYF
d_gene: TRBD1
j_gene: TRBJ2-7
abundance: .
v_gene: TRBV5-1

CDR3nt: TGCGCCAGCAGCCGCGGACAGGCCGGTGAGCAGTTCTTC
CDR3aa: CASSRGQAGEQFF
d_gene: TRBD1
j_gene: TRBJ2-1
abundance: .
v_gene: TRBV4-1

CDR3nt: TGTGCCATCAGTGAGTCGTCCAGCACAGATACGCAGTATTTT
CDR3aa: CAISESSSTDTQYF
d_gene: .
j_gene: TRBJ2-3
abundance: .
v_gene: TRBV10-3

CDR3nt: TGTGCCAGTAGCCGAACACCGGGACAGACGCAGTATTTT
CDR3aa: CASSRTPGQTQYF
d_gene: TRBD1
j_gene: TRBJ2-3
abundance: .
v_gene: TRBV19

CDR3nt: TGTGCCAGCAGCTGGCTAGCGGGGGTCGGCACCGGGGAGCTGTTTTTT
CDR3aa: CASSWLAGVGTGELFF
d_gene: TRBD2
j_gene: TRBJ2-2
abundance: .
v_gene: TRBV7-8

CDR3nt: TGCAGCGTTGATTTGACAGGGAACAACTATGGCTACACCTTC
CDR3aa: CSVDLTGNNYGYTF
d_gene: TRBD1
j_gene: TRBJ1-2
abundance: .
v_gene: TRBV29-1

CDR3nt: TGTGCCAGCAGCCTAGCGGGAGGCACAGATACGCAGTATTTT
CDR3aa: CASSLAGGTDTQYF
d_gene: TRBD2
j_gene: TRBJ2-3
abundance: once
v_gene: TRBV7-6

CDR3nt: TGTGCCAGCAGCTTGGAGCTAGACCACACCGGGGAGCTGTTTTTT
CDR3aa: CASSLELDHTGELFF
d_gene: .
j_gene: TRBJ2-2
abundance: .
v_gene: TRBV5-8

CDR3nt: TGTGCCAGCAGCAATCTCCGGGACGCTGACACTGAAGCTTTCTTT
CDR3aa: CASSNLRDADTEAFF
d_gene: .
j_gene: TRBJ1-1
abundance: .
v_gene: TRBV14

CDR3nt: TGTGCCAGCAGCCCCTGGCAGGGCTTCCGAGAGACCCAGTACTTC
CDR3aa: CASSPWQGFRETQYF
d_gene: .
j_gene: TRBJ2-5
abundance: .
v_gene: TRBV5-6

CDR3nt: TGCGCCAGCAGCCAAGAAGGGGGGACTAGCGGGAGCCCCAGAAACATTCAGTACTTC
CDR3aa: CASSQEGGTSGSPRNIQYF
d_gene: TRBD2
j_gene: TRBJ2-4
abundance: .
v_gene: TRBV4-1